This T cell receptor (beta chain) derives from a study of blood T cell repertoires in COVID-19. Study-wide background: COVID-19 samples, acute and convalescent, were from the United States, Italy and Spain. PBMCs, B-cell-depleted T cells, or T cells were the source of the cDNA or gDNA that made up the material.

This CDR3 has 15 residues. Germline trimming cut 5 bases from V and 9 bases from J; bases unmatched to any gene: 9. From germline, CDR1 is SEHNR and CDR2 FQNEAQ (reference sequence). Original analysis: Nucleated cell counts were estimated from reference gene primer amplification. The assay was immunoSEQ multiplex PCR, and TCRdb's table has in-frame clones only and misses some. V and J calls and clone size are given by that table; D and trimming were obtained from the DNA. This table has under 200,000 clones, approximately 92% appearing once. The chain uses TRBV7-9 and TRBJ2-1; TRBD2 matches at 11 bases. This receptor was taken from a man aged 45-60 years with acute or convalescent COVID-19. The sample consisted of peripheral blood. The CDR3 is CASSLPTSGIVEQFF. CDR3 nucleotide sequence: TGTGCCAGCAGCCTACCGACTAGCGGGATAGTTGAGCAGTTCTTC.